A single sample is the source of the 25 T cell receptor beta chains below, sequenced in a study of T cell responses to AZD1222 COVID-19 vaccine. Using immunoSEQ multiplex PCR, the repertoire was profiled, and TCRdb retains in-frame clones only, with some absent. The table has 110,000 or so clones, about 93% seen once. The sample consisted of peripheral blood, taken 28 days after the second dose of the MenACWY control vaccine. The receptors shown here come from an adult who received the MenACWY meningococcal vaccine as a control.

This clone was seen more than once but under ten times. J is TRBJ2-2 and V is TRBV27; D could derive from TRBD1 or TRBD2 (5 bases each). The germline gives CDR1 MNHEY, CDR2 SMNVEV (reference sequence). The CDR3 has 15 residues. V was cut by 3 bases and J by 3 bases, with 11 bases left in between. The CDR3 DNA follows: TGTGCCAGCAGTTTCAGGGCGCGGGACACCGGGGAGCTGTTTTTT. Amino acids: CASSFRARDTGELFF.

This chain connects TRBV2 to TRBJ1-1; TRBD1 agrees at 7 bases. The CDR3 extends over 15 amino acids. Per germline, CDR1 SNHLY and CDR2 FYNNEI. The junction had 6 bases not matched to a gene; V was cut back by 4 bases and J by 1 base. The CDR3 region is CASSGSGGSNTEAFF. Written as DNA, the CDR3 is TGTGCCAGCAGTGGATCAGGGGGGTCGAACACTGAAGCTTTCTTT.

The V and J genes are TRBV18 and TRBJ1-1; D is perhaps TRBD1 (6 bases). CDR3 length: 13 amino acids. Germline V gene sequence: CDR1 KGHSH, CDR2 LQKENI. The V end lost 1 base, the J end lost 7 bases, and 10 bases lay between the germline ends. CDR3 in DNA: TGTGCCAGCTCACCACTGGAGGGGGATGAAGCTTTCTTT. Its translation: CASSPLEGDEAFF. The full variable domain, with the rest looked up from reference TRBV18 and TRBJ1-1, is NAGVMQNPRHLVRRRGQEARLRCSPMKGHSHVYWYRQLPEEGLKFMVYLQKENIIDESGMPKERFSAEFPKEGPSILRIQQVVRGDSAAYFCASSPLEGDEAFFGQGTRLTVV.

The chain has TRBV2 and TRBJ1-1; tentative D call: TRBD1 (6 bases). The CDR3 runs to 13 residues. V was trimmed by 4 bases and J by 3 bases, leaving 9 bases between them. Germline CDR1 reads SNHLY; CDR2 reads FYNNEI. The CDR3 DNA follows: TGTGCCAGCAGTGTACAGGGTTACACTGAAGCTTTCTTT. Its protein is CASSVQGYTEAFF.

This clone was picked up one time. The J gene is TRBJ2-3, the V gene TRBV18; the D is unclear. Trimming removed 1 base at V and 4 bases at J, with 3 bases between. The V gene's germline CDR1 is KGHSH and CDR2 LQKENI. The CDR3 is 12 amino acids. The CDR3: CASSPLPDTQYF. The CDR3 nucleotides read TGTGCCAGCTCACCACTGCCAGATACGCAGTATTTT.

The chain combines TRBV12-3 or TRBV12-4 with TRBJ1-2, with 7 bases aligning to TRBD1. CDR3 length equals 13 residues. V trimming: 3 bases; J trimming: 6 bases; junction bases outside the gene matches: 4. Written as DNA, the CDR3 is TGTGCCAGCAGTTTGACAGGGTTTAATGGCTACACCTTC. It translates to CASSLTGFNGYTF.

The chain joins TRBV9 to TRBJ1-4; D is unresolved. This CDR3 comprises 14 residues. The germline CDR1 and CDR2 sequences are SGDLS and YYNGEE. V was pared by 4 bases and J by 7 bases, with 14 bases between. The CDR3 is CASSKGSKGEKLFF. In nucleotides, the CDR3 is TGTGCCAGCAGCAAAGGAAGCAAGGGTGAAAAACTGTTTTTT.

The chain is built from TRBV10-3 and TRBJ2-7, with 7 bases matching TRBD2. Trimming at V came to 0 bases and at J to 6 bases, leaving 8 bases not matched to a gene. This CDR3 spans 15 amino acids. The V gene's germline CDR1 is ENHRY and CDR2 SYGVKD. CDR3 nucleotide sequence: TGTGCCATCAGTGAGTCGAGCGGGGAACTGGGCGAGCAGTACTTC. Protein: CAISESSGELGEQYF.

The V call is TRBV6-5, the J call TRBJ2-5; D gene uncertain. This CDR3 region has 13 residues. Germline CDR1 MNHEY, CDR2 SVGAGI. Trimming removed 6 bases from V and 5 bases from J, with 13 bases in between. CDR3 amino acids: CASSRRSRETQYF. As DNA, the CDR3 is TGTGCCAGCAGCCGACGGAGTCGGGAGACCCAGTACTTC.

The rearrangement joins TRBV18 to TRBJ2-5; D ambiguous. This CDR3 comprises 14 residues. Germline lookup yields CDR1 KGHSH and CDR2 LQKENI. Trimming removed 4 bases at V and 4 bases at J, with 13 bases between. This CDR3 reads CASSQGPVGETQYF. CDR3 DNA: TGTGCCAGCTCACAAGGGCCCGTCGGAGAGACCCAGTACTTC.

CDR3 sequence (DNA): TGTGCCAGCTCACCACGAGGGACCGCTGTCCTATCTTCTGGGGCCAACGTCCTGACTTTC. As protein: CASSPRGTAVLSSGANVLTF. This chain uses TRBV18 with TRBJ2-6, with D perhaps matching TRBD1 or TRBD2 (5 bases each). Germline V lookup: CDR1 KGHSH, CDR2 LQKENI. Trimming cost V 1 base and J 1 base, with 20 bases left between them. CDR3 length: 20 residues.

The chain uses TRBV5-5 and TRBJ2-1; 10 bases match TRBD2. The CDR3 consists of 18 residues. J lost 1 base, V lost 0 bases, and 7 bases had no gene match. Germline V gives CDR1 SGHKS, CDR2 YYEKEE (reference sequence). This CDR3 is CASSLVQWTSGSYNEQFF. DNA of the CDR3: TGTGCCAGCAGCTTGGTCCAATGGACTAGCGGTTCCTACAATGAGCAGTTCTTC.

This chain connects TRBV27 to TRBJ2-7; TRBD1 matches at 9 bases. From germline, CDR1 is MNHEY and CDR2 SMNVEV (reference sequence). The V gene end was trimmed by 2 bases and the J gene end by 2 bases; junction bases not matched to a gene: 4. This CDR3 comprises 15 residues. CDR3 nucleotide sequence: TGTGCCAGCAGTTTACACGGGACAGGGACCTACGAGCAGTACTTC. This sequence encodes CASSLHGTGTYEQYF.

The V gene is TRBV1, the J gene TRBJ2-4; the table's D call, TRBD2, was not checked against the DNA. TRBV1 is designated a pseudogene. This CDR3 has 18 residues. As DNA, the CDR3 is TGCACCAGCAGCCAACCAGCGGGAGGGCCCAAGGCCAAAAACATTCAGTACTTC. As protein: CTSSQPAGGPKAKNIQYF.

V and J are TRBV3-1 (or the pseudogene TRBV3-2) and TRBJ2-1, with D uncertain. This CDR3 comprises 19 residues. Germline lookup yields CDR1 LGHDT and CDR2 YNNKEL (reference sequence). V gave up 1 base and J gave up 0 bases, with 19 bases separating them. CDR3 in amino acids: CASSQVAALSTSSYNEQFF. CDR3 sequence (DNA): TGTGCCAGCAGCCAAGTGGCTGCTTTGTCAACAAGCTCCTACAATGAGCAGTTCTTC.

The V call is TRBV24-1, the J call TRBJ2-5; D unclear. Trimming cost V 3 bases and J 2 bases, with 12 bases left between them. The CDR3 totals 15 residues. Germline V lookup: CDR1 KGHDR, CDR2 SFDVKD. The DNA of the CDR3 is TGTGCCACCAGTGATGTAGGCCGCTATCAAGAGACCCAGTACTTC. Translation: CATSDVGRYQETQYF.

The chain uses TRBV7-8 and TRBJ2-3, with D uncertain. The CDR3 contains 18 residues. V lost 2 bases, J lost 4 bases, and 22 bases lay in between. The V gene's germline CDR1 is SGHVS and CDR2 FQNEAQ. The CDR3 region is CASSLKVVGPRIADTQYF. The CDR3 DNA reads TGTGCCAGCAGCTTAAAGGTGGTAGGCCCAAGAATAGCAGATACGCAGTATTTT.

This chain joins TRBV6-5 and TRBJ1-3; D is unclear. The germline gives CDR1 MNHEY, CDR2 SVGAGI. The CDR3 loop spans 12 amino acids. The V and J ends lost 10 bases and 2 bases respectively, with 9 bases between them. The CDR3 sequence: CATNGAGNTIYF. CDR3 bases: TGTGCCACCAACGGGGCTGGAAACACCATATATTTT.

The rearrangement joins TRBV27 to TRBJ1-1; no definite D call. Trimming removed 3 bases at V and 3 bases at J, with 8 bases between. The length of the CDR3 is 13 residues. Germline values: CDR1 MNHEY, CDR2 SMNVEV (reference sequence). In DNA, the CDR3 is TGTGCCAGCAGTTTCTCGGTAGACACTGAAGCTTTCTTT. It codes for CASSFSVDTEAFF.

The V gene is TRBV7-9, the J gene TRBJ2-3, with 10 bases matching TRBD2. Germline CDR1 SEHNR, CDR2 FQNEAQ (reference sequence). The CDR3 runs 17 residues. Trimming at V came to 0 bases and at J to 0 bases, leaving 3 bases not matched to a gene. The CDR3 region is CASSLALAGVSTDTQYF. CDR3 sequence (DNA): TGTGCCAGCAGCTTAGCCCTAGCGGGGGTCAGCACAGATACGCAGTATTTT.

The rearrangement links TRBV7-6 to TRBJ1-4; TRBD1 matches 11 bases. Looked up from germline, CDR1 is SGHVS and CDR2 is FNYEAQ. V lost 4 bases to trimming and J lost 6 bases; unmatched junction nucleotides: 10. The CDR3 sequence is 17 residues long. CDR3 in DNA: TGTGCCAGCAGCTCTAAGGGACAGGGGGTCCCCCATGAAAAACTGTTTTTT. Residues: CASSSKGQGVPHEKLFF.

The genes are TRBV7-2 and TRBJ2-1; TRBD2 is a possible D gene (7 bases). The V end was cut by 5 bases, the J end by 3 bases, with 17 bases between. The CDR3 length is 16 residues. The V gene's germline CDR1 is SGHTA and CDR2 FQGNSA. The CDR3 DNA follows: TGTGCCAGCAGCCCAACAGGGAGGGGCTACTACAATGAGCAGTTCTTC. It translates to CASSPTGRGYYNEQFF.

V and J are TRBV7-2 and TRBJ2-7; the D is unclear. CDR3 length: 13 residues. The germline V gene encodes CDR1 SGHTA and CDR2 FQGNSA. The V and J ends lost 5 bases and 3 bases respectively, with 11 bases between them. The CDR3 is CASSLHIHYEQYV. The CDR3 region has the DNA TGTGCCAGCAGCCTACACATTCACTACGAGCAGTACGTC.

With regard to this clone: Other nucleotide sequences in the sample specify the same CDR3. The chain is built from TRBV28 and TRBJ2-3; D ambiguous. Germline assignment: CDR1 MDHEN and CDR2 SYDVKM. The CDR3 totals 12 residues. Trimming left V 6 bases short and J 0 bases short, with 4 bases between. This chain's CDR3 is CASRSSTDTQYF. The CDR3 DNA sequence: TGTGCCAGCAGGTCTAGCACAGATACGCAGTATTTT.

The rearrangement links TRBV5-1 to TRBJ1-1; D may be TRBD1 (5 bases). The CDR3 spans 19 residues. The germline V and J ends were trimmed by 0 bases and 5 bases, with 26 bases remaining between them. Germline loops: CDR1 SGHRS, CDR2 YFSETQ. The CDR3 DNA is TGCGCCAGCAGCTTGGTCTTTAGGCCGGAGGGGCGGCAGGGTACTGAAGCTTTCTTT. Its protein product is CASSLVFRPEGRQGTEAFF.